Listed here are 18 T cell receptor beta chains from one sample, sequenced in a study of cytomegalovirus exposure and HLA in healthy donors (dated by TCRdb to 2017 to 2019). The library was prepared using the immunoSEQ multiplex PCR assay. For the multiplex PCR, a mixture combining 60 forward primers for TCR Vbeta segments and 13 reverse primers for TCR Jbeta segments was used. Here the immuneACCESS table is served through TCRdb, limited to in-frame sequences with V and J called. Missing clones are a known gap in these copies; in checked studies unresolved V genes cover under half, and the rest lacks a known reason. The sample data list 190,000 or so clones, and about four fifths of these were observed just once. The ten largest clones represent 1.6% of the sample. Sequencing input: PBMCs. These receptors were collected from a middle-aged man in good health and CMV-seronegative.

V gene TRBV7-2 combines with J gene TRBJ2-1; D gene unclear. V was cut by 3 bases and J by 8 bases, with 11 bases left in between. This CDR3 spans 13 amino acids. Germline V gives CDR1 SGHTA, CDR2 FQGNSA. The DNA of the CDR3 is TGTGCCAGCAGCTTTTCTGGCTCCCATGAGCAGTTCTTC. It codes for CASSFSGSHEQFF. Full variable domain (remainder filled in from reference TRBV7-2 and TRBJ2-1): GAGVSQSPSNKVTEKGKDVELRCDPISGHTALYWYRQSLGQGLEFLIYFQGNSAPDKSGLPSDRFSAERTGGSVSTLTIQRTQQEDSAVYLCASSFSGSHEQFFGPGTRLTVL.

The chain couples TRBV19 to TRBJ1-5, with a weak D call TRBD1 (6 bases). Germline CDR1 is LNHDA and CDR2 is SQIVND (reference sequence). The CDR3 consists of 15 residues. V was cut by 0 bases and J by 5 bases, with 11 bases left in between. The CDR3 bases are TGTGCCAGTAGTATAGATAGGGGGGGATATCAGCCCCAGCATTTT. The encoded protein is CASSIDRGGYQPQHF.

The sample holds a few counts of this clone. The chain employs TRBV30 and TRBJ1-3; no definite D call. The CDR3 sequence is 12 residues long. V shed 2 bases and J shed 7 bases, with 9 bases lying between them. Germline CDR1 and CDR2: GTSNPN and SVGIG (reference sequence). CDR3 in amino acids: CAWSPVNNTIYF. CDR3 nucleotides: TGTGCCTGGAGTCCAGTTAATAACACCATATATTTT.

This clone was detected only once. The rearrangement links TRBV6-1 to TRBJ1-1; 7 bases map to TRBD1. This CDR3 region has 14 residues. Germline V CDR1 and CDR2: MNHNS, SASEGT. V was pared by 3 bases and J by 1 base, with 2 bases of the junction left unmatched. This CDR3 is CASSERTGNTEAFF. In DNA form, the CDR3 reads TGTGCCAGCAGTGAGAGGACAGGGAACACTGAAGCTTTCTTT.

Here the CDR3 reads CASSLTAASGTDTQYF. The CDR3 nucleotides are TGCGCCAGCAGCTTGACGGCGGCTAGCGGAACAGATACGCAGTATTTT. The chain employs TRBV5-1 and TRBJ2-3, with TRBD2 matching over 7 bases. CDR1 is SGHRS, CDR2 YFSETQ, per germline. This CDR3 contains 16 residues. V was pared by 1 base and J by 3 bases, with 8 bases of the junction left unmatched. Together with reference TRBV5-1 and TRBJ2-3, the CDR3 gives the full variable domain: KAGVTQTPRYLIKTRGQQVTLSCSPISGHRSVSWYQQTPGQGLQFLFEYFSETQRNKGNFPGRFSGRQFSNSRSEMNVSTLELGDSALYLCASSLTAASGTDTQYFGPGTRLTVL.

Here the CDR3 DNA reads TGCAGCGTTCAGGACTCAAACGAAGAGACCCAGTACTTC. Amino acid sequence: CSVQDSNEETQYF. The J gene is TRBJ2-5, the V gene TRBV29-1; tentative D call: TRBD2 (5 bases). V dropped 5 bases and J dropped 3 bases, with 13 bases sitting between them. The CDR3 length is 13 residues. Germline V CDR1 and CDR2: SQVTM, ANQGSEA.

The CDR3 bases are TGCGCCAGCAGCCCGGGACAGTACGAGCAGTACTTC. It specifies CASSPGQYEQYF. This chain links TRBV5-1 with TRBJ2-7, with TRBD1 matching over 7 bases. The CDR3 is made up of 12 amino acids. Looked up from germline, CDR1 is SGHRS and CDR2 is YFSETQ. The ends lost 4 bases at V and 4 bases at J; junction bases unmatched: 2.

CDR3 loop: CASSFRGSNEKLFF. DNA for the CDR3: TGTGCCAGCAGTTTTCGGGGGTCTAATGAAAAACTGTTTTTT. The chain recombines TRBV28 with TRBJ1-4, with D perhaps TRBD1 (5 bases). V lost 3 bases, J lost 3 bases, and 8 bases lay in between. Germline CDR1 reads MDHEN; CDR2 reads SYDVKM. CDR3 size: 14 residues.

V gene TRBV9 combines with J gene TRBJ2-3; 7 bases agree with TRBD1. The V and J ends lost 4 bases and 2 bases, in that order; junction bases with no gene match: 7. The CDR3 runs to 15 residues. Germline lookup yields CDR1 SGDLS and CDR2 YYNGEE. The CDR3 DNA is TGTGCCAGCAGCCCGACGACAGGGCTCACAGATACGCAGTATTTT. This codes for CASSPTTGLTDTQYF.

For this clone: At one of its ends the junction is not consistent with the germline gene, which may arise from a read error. DNA of the CDR3: TGTGCCAGCAGTGGCAGGGGGCCTAGTTATGGCTATACCTTC. This translates into CASSGRGPSYGYTF. The chain recombines TRBV2 with TRBJ1-2; 8 positions agree with TRBD1. Germline CDR1 is SNHLY and CDR2 is FYNNEI. This CDR3 contains 14 residues.

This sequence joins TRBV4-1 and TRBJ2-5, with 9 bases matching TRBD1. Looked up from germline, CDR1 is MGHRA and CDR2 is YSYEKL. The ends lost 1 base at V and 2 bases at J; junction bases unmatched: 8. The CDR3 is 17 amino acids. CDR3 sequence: CASSQAETGGGQETQYF. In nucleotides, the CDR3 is TGCGCCAGCAGCCAAGCGGAGACAGGGGGTGGGCAAGAGACCCAGTACTTC.

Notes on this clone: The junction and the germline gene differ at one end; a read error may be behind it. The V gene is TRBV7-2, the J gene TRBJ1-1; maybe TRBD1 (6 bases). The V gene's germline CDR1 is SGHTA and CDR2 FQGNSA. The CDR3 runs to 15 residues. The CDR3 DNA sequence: TGCGCCAGCAGCCACACGGACAGATCGAACACTGAAGCTTTCTTT. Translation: CASSHTDRSNTEAFF. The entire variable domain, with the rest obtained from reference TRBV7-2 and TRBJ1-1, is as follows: GAGVSQSPSNKVTEKGKDVELRCDPISGHTALYWYRQSLGQGLEFLIYFQGNSAPDKSGLPSDRFSAERTGGSVSTLTIQRTQQEDSAVYLCASSHTDRSNTEAFFGQGTRLTVV.

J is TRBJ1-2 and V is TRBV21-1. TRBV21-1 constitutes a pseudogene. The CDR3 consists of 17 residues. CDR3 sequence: CASSKWGGRDRGYGYTF. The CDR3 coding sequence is TGTGCCAGCAGCAAATGGGGAGGTAGGGATCGAGGCTATGGCTACACCTTC.

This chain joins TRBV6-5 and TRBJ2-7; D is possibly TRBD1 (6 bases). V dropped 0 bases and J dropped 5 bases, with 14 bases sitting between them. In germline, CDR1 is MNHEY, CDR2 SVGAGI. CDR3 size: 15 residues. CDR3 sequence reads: CASSYSGRGPHEQYF. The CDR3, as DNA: TGTGCCAGCAGTTACTCGGGCAGGGGCCCCCACGAGCAGTACTTC.

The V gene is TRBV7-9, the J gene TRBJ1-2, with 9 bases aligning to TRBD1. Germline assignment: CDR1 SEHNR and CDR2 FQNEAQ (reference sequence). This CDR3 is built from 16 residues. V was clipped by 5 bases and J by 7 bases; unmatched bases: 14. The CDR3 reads CASSEGQGTRIGGYTF. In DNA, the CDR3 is TGTGCCAGCAGCGAGGGACAGGGAACGAGGATCGGTGGCTACACCTTC.

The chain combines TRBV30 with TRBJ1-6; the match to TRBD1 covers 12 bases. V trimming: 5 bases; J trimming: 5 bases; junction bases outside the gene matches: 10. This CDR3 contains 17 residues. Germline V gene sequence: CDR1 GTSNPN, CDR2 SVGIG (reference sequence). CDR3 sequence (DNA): TGTGCCTGGCCACCGGGACAGGGGGCGGACAATAATTCACCCCTCCACTTT. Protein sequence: CAWPPGQGADNNSPLHF.

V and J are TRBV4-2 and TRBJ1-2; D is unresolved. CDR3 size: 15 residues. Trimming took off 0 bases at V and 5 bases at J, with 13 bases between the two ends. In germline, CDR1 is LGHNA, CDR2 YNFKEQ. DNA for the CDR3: TGTGCCAGCAGCCAAGAAGAGGGAGTCCGTTATGGCTACACCTTC. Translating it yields CASSQEEGVRYGYTF.

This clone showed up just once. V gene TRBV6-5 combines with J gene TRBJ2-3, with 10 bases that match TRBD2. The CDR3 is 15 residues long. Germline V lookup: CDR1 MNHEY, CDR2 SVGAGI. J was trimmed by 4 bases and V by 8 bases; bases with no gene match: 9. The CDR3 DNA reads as TGTGCCAGCCAAAAGCGGGAGGGGGCACCAGATACGCAGTATTTT. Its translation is CASQKREGAPDTQYF.